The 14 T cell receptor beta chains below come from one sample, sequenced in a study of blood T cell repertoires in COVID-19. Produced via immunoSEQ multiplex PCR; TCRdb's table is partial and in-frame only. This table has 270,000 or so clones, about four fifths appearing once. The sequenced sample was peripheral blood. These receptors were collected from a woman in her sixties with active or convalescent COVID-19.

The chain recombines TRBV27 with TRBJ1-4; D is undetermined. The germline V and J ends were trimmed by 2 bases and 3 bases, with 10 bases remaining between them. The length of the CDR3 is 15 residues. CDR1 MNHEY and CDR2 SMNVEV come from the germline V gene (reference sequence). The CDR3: CASSLADTPNEKLFF. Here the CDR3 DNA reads TGTGCCAGCAGTTTAGCTGACACTCCTAATGAAAAACTGTTTTTT.

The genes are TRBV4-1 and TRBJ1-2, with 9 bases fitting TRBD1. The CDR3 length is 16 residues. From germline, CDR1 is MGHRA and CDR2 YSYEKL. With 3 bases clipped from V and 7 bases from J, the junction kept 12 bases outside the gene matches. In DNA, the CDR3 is TGCGCCAGCAGCCATACCCCGGGACAGGGAGGGGGTGGCTACACCTTC. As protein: CASSHTPGQGGGGYTF.

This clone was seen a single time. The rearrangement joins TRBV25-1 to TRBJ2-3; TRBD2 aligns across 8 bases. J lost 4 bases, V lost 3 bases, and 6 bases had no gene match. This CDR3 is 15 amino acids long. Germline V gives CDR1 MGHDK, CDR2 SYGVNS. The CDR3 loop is CASSESGRGADTQYF. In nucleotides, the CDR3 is TGTGCCAGCAGTGAGTCCGGGCGGGGGGCAGATACGCAGTATTTT. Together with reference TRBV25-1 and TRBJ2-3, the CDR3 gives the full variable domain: EADIYQTPRYLVIGTGKKITLECSQTMGHDKMYWYQQDPGMELHLIHYSYGVNSTEKGDLSSESTVSRIRTEHFPLTLESARPSHTSQYLCASSESGRGADTQYFGPGTRLTVL.

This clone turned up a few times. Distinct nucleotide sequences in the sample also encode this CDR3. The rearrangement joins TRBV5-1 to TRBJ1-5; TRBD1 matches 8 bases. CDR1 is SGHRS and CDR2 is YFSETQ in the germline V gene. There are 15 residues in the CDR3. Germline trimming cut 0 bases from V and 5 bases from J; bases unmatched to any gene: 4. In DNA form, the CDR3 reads TGCGCCAGCAGCTTGGAGCAGGGGGCGGATCAGCCCCAGCATTTT. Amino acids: CASSLEQGADQPQHF. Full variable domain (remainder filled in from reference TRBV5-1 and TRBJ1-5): KAGVTQTPRYLIKTRGQQVTLSCSPISGHRSVSWYQQTPGQGLQFLFEYFSETQRNKGNFPGRFSGRQFSNSRSEMNVSTLELGDSALYLCASSLEQGADQPQHFGDGTRLSIL.

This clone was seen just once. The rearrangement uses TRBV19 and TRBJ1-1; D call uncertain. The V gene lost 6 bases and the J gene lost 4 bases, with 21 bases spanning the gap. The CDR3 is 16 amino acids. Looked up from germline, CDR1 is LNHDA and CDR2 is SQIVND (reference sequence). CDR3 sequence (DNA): TGTGCCAGTAGAACACCCCCATCCGGGGTTGCCACTGAAGCTTTCTTT. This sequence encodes CASRTPPSGVATEAFF.

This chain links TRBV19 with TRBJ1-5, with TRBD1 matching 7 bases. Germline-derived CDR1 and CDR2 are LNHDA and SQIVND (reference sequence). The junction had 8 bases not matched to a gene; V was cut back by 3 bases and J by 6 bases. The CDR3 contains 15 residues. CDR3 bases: TGTGCCAGTAGTATCCGAGACAGGGAATTTCAGCCCCAGCATTTT. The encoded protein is CASSIRDREFQPQHF.

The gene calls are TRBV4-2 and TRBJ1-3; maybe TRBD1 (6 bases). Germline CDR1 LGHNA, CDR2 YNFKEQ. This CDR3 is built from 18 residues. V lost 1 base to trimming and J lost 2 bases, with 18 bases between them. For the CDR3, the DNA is TGTGCCAGCAGCCAAGTTCAGGGGTACTTAAAAACTGGAAACACCATATATTTT. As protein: CASSQVQGYLKTGNTIYF.

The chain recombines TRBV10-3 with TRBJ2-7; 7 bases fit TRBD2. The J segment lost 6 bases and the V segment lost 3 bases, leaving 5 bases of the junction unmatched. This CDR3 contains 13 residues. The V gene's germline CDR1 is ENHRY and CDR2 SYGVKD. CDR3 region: CAISDGGFAEQYF. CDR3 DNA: TGTGCCATCAGTGACGGGGGGTTCGCCGAGCAGTACTTC.

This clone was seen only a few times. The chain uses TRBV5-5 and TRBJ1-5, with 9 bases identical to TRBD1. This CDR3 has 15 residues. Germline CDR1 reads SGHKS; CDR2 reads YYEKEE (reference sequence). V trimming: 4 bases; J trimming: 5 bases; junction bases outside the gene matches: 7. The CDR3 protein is CASSPGQGIHQPQHF. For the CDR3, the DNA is TGTGCCAGCAGCCCGGGACAGGGCATCCATCAGCCCCAGCATTTT.

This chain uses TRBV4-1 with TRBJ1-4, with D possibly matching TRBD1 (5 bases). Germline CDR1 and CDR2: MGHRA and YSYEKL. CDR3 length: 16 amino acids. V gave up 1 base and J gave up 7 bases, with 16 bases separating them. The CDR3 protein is CASSQVGLPFSEKLFF. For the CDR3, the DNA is TGCGCCAGCAGCCAAGTGGGACTTCCTTTTAGTGAAAAACTGTTTTTT.

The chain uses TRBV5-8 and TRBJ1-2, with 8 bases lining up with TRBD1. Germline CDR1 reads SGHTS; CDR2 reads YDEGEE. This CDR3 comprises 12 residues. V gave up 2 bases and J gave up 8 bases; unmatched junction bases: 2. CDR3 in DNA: TGTGCCAGCAGCTTCTCAGGGGGCGGCTACACCTTC. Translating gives CASSFSGGGYTF.

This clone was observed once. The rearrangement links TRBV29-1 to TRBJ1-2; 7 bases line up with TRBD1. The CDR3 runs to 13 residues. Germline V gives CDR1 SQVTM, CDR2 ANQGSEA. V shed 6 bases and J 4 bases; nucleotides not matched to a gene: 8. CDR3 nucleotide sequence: TGCAGCGTCGACCACAGGGGACCCTATGGCTACACCTTC. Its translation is CSVDHRGPYGYTF.

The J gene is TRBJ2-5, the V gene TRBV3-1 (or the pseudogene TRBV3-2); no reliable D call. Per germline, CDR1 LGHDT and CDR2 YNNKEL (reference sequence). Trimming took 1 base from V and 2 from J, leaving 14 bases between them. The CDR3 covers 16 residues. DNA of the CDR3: TGTGCCAGCAGCCAAGGGAGCGTCGGCTTACAAGAGACCCAGTACTTC. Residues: CASSQGSVGLQETQYF.

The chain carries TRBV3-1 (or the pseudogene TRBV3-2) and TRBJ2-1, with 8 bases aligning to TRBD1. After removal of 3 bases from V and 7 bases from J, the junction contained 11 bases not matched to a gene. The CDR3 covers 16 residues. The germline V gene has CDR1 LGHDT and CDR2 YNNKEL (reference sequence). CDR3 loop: CASSHINRGDGNEQFF. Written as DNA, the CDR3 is TGTGCCAGCAGCCATATAAACAGGGGGGATGGTAATGAGCAGTTCTTC.